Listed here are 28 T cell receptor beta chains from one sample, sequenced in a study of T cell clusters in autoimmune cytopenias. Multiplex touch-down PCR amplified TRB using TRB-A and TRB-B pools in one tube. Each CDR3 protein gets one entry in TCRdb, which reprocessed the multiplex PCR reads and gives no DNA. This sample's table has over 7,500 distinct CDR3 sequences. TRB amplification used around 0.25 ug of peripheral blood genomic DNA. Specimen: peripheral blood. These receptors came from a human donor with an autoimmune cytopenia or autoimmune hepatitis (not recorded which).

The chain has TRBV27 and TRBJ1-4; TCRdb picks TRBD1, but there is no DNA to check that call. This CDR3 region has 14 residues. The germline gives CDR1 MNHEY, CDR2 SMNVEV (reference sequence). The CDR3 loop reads CASSLGRGGEKLFF.

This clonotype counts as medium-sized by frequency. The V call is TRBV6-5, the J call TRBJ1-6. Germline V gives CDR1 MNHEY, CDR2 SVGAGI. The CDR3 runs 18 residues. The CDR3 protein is CASSSPGAGRGINSALHF.

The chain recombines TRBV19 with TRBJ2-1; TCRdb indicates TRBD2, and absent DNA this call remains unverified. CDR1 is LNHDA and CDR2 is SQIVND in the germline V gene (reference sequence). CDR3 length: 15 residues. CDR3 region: CASSILASGGNEQFF. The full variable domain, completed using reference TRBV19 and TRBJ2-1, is DGGITQSPKYLFRKEGQNVTLSCEQNLNHDAMYWYRQDPGQGLRLIYYSQIVNDFQKGDIAEGYSVSREKKESFPLTVTSAQKNPTAFYLCASSILASGGNEQFFGPGTRLTVL.

The CDR3 here is CASSRLRGADNEQFF. This chain joins TRBV7-6 and TRBJ2-1; TCRdb's D gene call, TRBD2, goes unchecked for lack of DNA. Germline lookup yields CDR1 SGHVS and CDR2 FNYEAQ. CDR3 length equals 15 residues.

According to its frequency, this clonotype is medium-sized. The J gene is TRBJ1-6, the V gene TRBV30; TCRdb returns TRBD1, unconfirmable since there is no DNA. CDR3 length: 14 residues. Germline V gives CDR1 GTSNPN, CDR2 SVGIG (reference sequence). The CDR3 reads CAWNLGPGASPLHF. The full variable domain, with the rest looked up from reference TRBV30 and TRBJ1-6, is SQTIHQWPATLVQPVGSPLSLECTVEGTSNPNLYWYRQAAGRGLQLLFYSVGIGQISSEVPQNLSASRPQDRQFILSSKKLLLSDSGFYLCAWNLGPGASPLHFGNGTRLTVT.

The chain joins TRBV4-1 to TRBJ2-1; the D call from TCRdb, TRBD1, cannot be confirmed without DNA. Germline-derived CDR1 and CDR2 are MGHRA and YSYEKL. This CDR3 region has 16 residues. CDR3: CASSQDVDGNYNEQFF.

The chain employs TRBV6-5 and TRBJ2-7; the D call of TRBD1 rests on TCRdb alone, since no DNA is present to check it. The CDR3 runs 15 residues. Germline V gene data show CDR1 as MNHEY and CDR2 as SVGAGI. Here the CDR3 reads CASSARPGGAYEQYF.

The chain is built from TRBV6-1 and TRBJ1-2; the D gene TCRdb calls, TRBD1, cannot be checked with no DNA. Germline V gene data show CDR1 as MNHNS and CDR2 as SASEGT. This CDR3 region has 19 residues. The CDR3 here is CASSGWSRAGGASLGGYTF.

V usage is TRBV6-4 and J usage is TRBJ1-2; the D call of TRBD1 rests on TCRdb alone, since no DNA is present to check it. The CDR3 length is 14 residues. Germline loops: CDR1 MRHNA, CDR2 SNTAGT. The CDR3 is CASSRDRTGYGYTF.

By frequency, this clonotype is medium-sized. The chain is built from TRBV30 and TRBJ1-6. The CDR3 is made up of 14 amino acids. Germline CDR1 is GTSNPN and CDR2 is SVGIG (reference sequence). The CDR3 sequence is CAWSGQIDNSPLHF.

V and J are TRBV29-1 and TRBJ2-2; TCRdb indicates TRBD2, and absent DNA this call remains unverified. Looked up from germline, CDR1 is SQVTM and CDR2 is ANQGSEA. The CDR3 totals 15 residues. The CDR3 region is CSVVSGPIQAGELFF.

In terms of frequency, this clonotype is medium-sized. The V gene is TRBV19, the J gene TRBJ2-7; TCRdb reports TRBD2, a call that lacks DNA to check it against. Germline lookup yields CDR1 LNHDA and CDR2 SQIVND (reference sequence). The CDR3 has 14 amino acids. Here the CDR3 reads CASSPRTSSYEQYF.

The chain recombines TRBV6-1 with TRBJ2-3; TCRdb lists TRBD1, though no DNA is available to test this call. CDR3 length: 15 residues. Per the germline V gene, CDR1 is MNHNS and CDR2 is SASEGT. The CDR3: CARIESGGVTDTQYF.

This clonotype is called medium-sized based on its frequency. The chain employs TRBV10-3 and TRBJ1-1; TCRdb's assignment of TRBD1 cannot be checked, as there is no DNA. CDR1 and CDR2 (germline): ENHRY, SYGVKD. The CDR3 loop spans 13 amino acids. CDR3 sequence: CAIRAGVLTEAFF.

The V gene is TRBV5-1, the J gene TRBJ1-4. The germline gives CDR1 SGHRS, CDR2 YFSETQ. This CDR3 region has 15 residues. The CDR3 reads CASSPAAGVVEKLFF.

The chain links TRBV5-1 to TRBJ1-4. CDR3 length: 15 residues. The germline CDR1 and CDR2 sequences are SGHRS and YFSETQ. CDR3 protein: CASSLGRQGYEKLFF.

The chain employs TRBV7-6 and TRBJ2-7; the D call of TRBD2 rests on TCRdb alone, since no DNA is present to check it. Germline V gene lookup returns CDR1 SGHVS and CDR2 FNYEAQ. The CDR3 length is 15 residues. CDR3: CASSFSGLAAYEQYF.

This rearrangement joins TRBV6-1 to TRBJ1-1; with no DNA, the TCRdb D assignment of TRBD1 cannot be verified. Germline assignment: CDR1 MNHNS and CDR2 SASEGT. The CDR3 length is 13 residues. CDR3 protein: CASQRGGDTEAFF.

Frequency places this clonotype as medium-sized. CDR3 sequence reads: CSVEGGGGPYNEQFF. The V and J genes are TRBV29-1 and TRBJ2-1; with no DNA, the TCRdb D assignment of TRBD2 cannot be verified. The CDR3 consists of 15 residues. Looked up from germline, CDR1 is SQVTM and CDR2 is ANQGSEA.

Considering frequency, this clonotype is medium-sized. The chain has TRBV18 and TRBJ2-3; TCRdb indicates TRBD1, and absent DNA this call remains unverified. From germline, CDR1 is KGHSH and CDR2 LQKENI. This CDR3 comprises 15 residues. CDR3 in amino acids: CASSPRAGAVNTQYF. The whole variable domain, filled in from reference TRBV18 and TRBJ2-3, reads NAGVMQNPRHLVRRRGQEARLRCSPMKGHSHVYWYRQLPEEGLKFMVYLQKENIIDESGMPKERFSAEFPKEGPSILRIQQVVRGDSAAYFCASSPRAGAVNTQYFGPGTRLTVL.

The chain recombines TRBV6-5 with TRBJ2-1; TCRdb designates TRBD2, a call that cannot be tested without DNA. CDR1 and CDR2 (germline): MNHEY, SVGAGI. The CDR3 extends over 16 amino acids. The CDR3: CASRELAGQSSRGQFF.

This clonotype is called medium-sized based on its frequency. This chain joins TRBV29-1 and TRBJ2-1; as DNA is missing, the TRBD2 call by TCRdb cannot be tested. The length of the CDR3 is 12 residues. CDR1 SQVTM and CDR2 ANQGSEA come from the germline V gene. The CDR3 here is CSIGTEGNEQFF.

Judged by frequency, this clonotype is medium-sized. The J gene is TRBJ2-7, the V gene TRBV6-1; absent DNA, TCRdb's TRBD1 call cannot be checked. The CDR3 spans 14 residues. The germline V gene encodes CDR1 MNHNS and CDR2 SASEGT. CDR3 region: CASSERTETHEQYF.

CDR3 residues: CASSELNEKLFF. This chain connects TRBV7-9 to TRBJ1-4. The CDR3 extends over 12 amino acids. Germline values: CDR1 SEHNR, CDR2 FQNEAQ (reference sequence).

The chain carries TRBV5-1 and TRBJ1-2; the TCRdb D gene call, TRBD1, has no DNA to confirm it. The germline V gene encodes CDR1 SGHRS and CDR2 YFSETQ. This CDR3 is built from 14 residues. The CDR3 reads CASSFLGTEDGYTF. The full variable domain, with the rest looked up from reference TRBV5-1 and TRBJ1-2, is KAGVTQTPRYLIKTRGQQVTLSCSPISGHRSVSWYQQTPGQGLQFLFEYFSETQRNKGNFPGRFSGRQFSNSRSEMNVSTLELGDSALYLCASSFLGTEDGYTFGSGTRLTVV.

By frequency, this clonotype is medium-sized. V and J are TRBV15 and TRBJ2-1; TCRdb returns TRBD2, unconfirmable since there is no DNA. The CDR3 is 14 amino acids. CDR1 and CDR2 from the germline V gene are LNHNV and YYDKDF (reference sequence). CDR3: CATSREDWSGEQFF.

The chain's CDR3 is CASSLVSSGNQPQHF. The V and J genes are TRBV7-2 and TRBJ1-5. The CDR3 is 15 residues long. The germline V gene encodes CDR1 SGHTA and CDR2 FQGNSA.

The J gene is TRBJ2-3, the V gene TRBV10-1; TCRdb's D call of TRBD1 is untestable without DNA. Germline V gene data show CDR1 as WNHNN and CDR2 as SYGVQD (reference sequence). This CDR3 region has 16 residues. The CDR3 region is CASSESGQGLADTQYF.